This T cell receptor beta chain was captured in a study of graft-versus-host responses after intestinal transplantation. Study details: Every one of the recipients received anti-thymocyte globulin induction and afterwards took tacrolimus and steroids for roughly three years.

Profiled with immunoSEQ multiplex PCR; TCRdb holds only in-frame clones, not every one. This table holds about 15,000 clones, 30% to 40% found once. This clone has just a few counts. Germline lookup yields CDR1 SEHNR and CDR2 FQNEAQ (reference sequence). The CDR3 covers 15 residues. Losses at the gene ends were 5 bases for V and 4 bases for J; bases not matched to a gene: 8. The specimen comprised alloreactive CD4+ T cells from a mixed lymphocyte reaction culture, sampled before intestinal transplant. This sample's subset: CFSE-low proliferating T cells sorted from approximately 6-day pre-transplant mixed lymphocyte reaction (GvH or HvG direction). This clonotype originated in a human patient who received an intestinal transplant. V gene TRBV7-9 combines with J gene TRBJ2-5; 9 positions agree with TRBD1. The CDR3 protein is CASSPSRQGGETQYF. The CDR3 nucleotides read TGTGCCAGCAGCCCCAGCAGACAGGGGGGAGAGACCCAGTACTTC.